The 28 T cell receptor beta chains presented below share a single source sample, sequenced in a study of T cell repertoires in cytomegalovirus infection. These TCRs' antigens remain unknown. TCRdb itself ran the reads through MiXCR, one entry per CDR3 protein. This sample has hundreds of thousands of distinct CDR3 sequences, with around 35% found just once. This material consisted of cultured PBMCs, taken from culture after CMV antigen stimulation. The receptors shown here come from a human donor in good health (CMV status not recorded). Some clones in this sample may be carry-over from other donors' samples.

The chain couples TRBV7-6 to TRBJ2-2, with TRBD2 matching over 8 bases. CDR3 length equals 18 residues. The V gene's germline CDR1 is SGHVS and CDR2 FNYEAQ. J was trimmed by 2 bases and V by 1 base; bases with no gene match: 9. This CDR3 reads CASSLEGGLESNTGELFF. Here the CDR3 DNA reads TGTGCCAGCAGCTTAGAGGGGGGACTAGAGTCTAACACCGGGGAGCTGTTTTTT.

This clonotype was counted between two and nine times. J is TRBJ1-2 and V is TRBV4-3; possibly TRBD1 for D (6 bases). Trimming stripped 0 bases from V and 4 bases from J, with 24 bases between. CDR1 is LGHNA and CDR2 is YSLEER in the germline V gene. The CDR3 has 19 residues. The DNA of the CDR3 is TGCGCCAGCAGCCAAGAAGTGGAAGGGGGTTTCGACTTCGGCTATGGCTACACCTTC. It translates to CASSQEVEGGFDFGYGYTF.

The table lists this clonotype with a few counts. The chain joins TRBV6-2 or TRBV6-3 to TRBJ2-3, with a possible D match to TRBD1 (5 bases). This CDR3 has 14 residues. Germline-derived CDR1 and CDR2 are MNHEY and SVGEGT. The ends were cut back, 8 bases at V and 0 bases at J, with 12 bases in the middle. The DNA of the CDR3 is TGTGCCAGCGGACCAACAGGCAGCACAGATACGCAGTATTTT. Protein: CASGPTGSTDTQYF.

J is TRBJ2-7 and V is TRBV3-1; D is perhaps TRBD1 (5 bases). The germline CDR1 and CDR2 sequences are LGHDT and YNNKEL (reference sequence). Trimming shortened V by 0 bases and J by 6 bases, and 6 bases separated the two germline ends. This CDR3 contains 12 residues. The CDR3 loop is CASSQDDSEQYF. CDR3 nucleotides: TGTGCCAGCAGCCAAGATGACAGCGAGCAGTACTTC.

The CDR3 sequence is CASSVQDSGNTIYF. Written as DNA, the CDR3 is TGTGCCAGCAGCGTACAGGACTCTGGAAACACCATATATTTT. The chain links TRBV11-2 to TRBJ1-3, with D tentatively TRBD1 (5 bases). Trimming left V 5 bases short and J 0 bases short, with 8 bases between. The CDR3 spans 14 residues. The germline V gene has CDR1 SGHAT and CDR2 FQNNGV.

This clonotype was found a few times. The V and J genes are TRBV7-6 and TRBJ1-6; D remains unclear. Trimming took off 5 bases at V and 10 bases at J, with 24 bases between the two ends. The CDR3 has 17 amino acids. Germline CDR1 is SGHVS and CDR2 is FNYEAQ. Written as DNA, the CDR3 is TGTGCCAGCAGCCCAGAGGCCGCTGGTGGACTAAAATCACCCCTCCACTTT. Translated, it gives CASSPEAAGGLKSPLHF.

In its sample, this clonotype was seen a few times. The chain combines TRBV19 with TRBJ1-1, with D tentatively TRBD1 (5 bases). Trimming removed 8 bases from V and 3 bases from J, with 13 bases in between. The CDR3 is made up of 13 amino acids. CDR1 and CDR2 (germline): LNHDA, SQIVND (reference sequence). The CDR3 DNA reads TGTGCCAGTGATCTACGGGGGGACACTGAAGCTTTCTTT. Amino acid sequence: CASDLRGDTEAFF.

The chain links TRBV6-2 or TRBV6-3 to TRBJ2-7; 7 bases align to TRBD1. This CDR3 has 17 amino acids. Germline loops: CDR1 MNHEY, CDR2 SVGEGT. V dropped 4 bases and J dropped 0; count of bases not matched to a gene: 12. CDR3 in DNA: TGTGCCAGCAGTTTTCCGACCCTGGGACAGAGCTCCTACGAGCAGTACTTC. Translating it yields CASSFPTLGQSSYEQYF.

J is TRBJ2-3 and V is TRBV20-1; D remains ambiguous. Trimming shortened V by 5 bases and J by 2 bases, and 8 bases separated the two germline ends. This CDR3 is built from 12 residues. Germline V CDR1 and CDR2: DFQATT, SNEGSKA (reference sequence). CDR3 sequence (DNA): TGCAGTGCTCAGCCGAACACAGATACGCAGTATTTT. Translation gives CSAQPNTDTQYF.

The rearrangement links TRBV18 to TRBJ2-1; TRBD2 agrees at 7 bases. This CDR3 has 15 amino acids. The V segment lost 3 bases and the J segment 5 bases; nucleotides outside the gene matches: 7. The germline gives CDR1 KGHSH, CDR2 LQKENI. In nucleotides, the CDR3 is TGTGCCAGCTCACCGGTGGGTCTAGCGGACAATGAGCAGTTCTTC. This codes for CASSPVGLADNEQFF.

The chain couples TRBV2 to TRBJ2-1; 7 positions agree with TRBD2. The trim removed 6 bases at V and 1 base at J, leaving 9 bases unmatched. The CDR3 loop spans 16 amino acids. Looked up from germline, CDR1 is SNHLY and CDR2 is FYNNEI. The CDR3 sequence: CASSATSGGSYNEQFF. The CDR3, as DNA: TGTGCCAGCAGCGCTACGTCGGGGGGTTCCTACAATGAGCAGTTCTTC.

The CDR3 sequence is CASTETGSGNTIYF. The CDR3, as DNA: TGTGCCAGCACCGAAACAGGGTCTGGAAACACCATATATTTT. The chain combines TRBV28 with TRBJ1-3; TRBD1 might be the D (6 bases). CDR1 MDHEN and CDR2 SYDVKM come from the germline V gene. V lost 7 bases to trimming and J lost 1 base, with 11 bases between them. This CDR3 contains 14 residues.

This clonotype came up a few times. The rearrangement links TRBV27 to TRBJ2-3; a weak D match, TRBD1 (6 bases). The CDR3 extends over 14 amino acids. From germline, CDR1 is MNHEY and CDR2 SMNVEV (reference sequence). Trimming pared 2 bases from V and 9 bases from J, leaving 15 bases between. CDR3 protein: CASSLNRALGTQYF. The CDR3 nucleotides read TGTGCCAGCAGTTTAAACAGGGCTTTAGGGACGCAGTATTTT.

The CDR3 loop is CASSRGLGGEFEQFF. CDR3 nucleotides: TGTGCCAGCAGTCGAGGACTGGGAGGCGAGTTTGAGCAGTTCTTC. This chain connects TRBV4-2 to TRBJ2-1; D possibly corresponds to TRBD2 (6 bases). The CDR3 length is 15 residues. CDR1 LGHNA and CDR2 YNFKEQ come from the germline V gene. V lost 6 bases, J lost 9 bases, and 21 bases lay in between.

The V and J genes are TRBV29-1 and TRBJ2-3; 9 nucleotides align to TRBD1. The germline gives CDR1 SQVTM, CDR2 ANQGSEA. The ends lost 6 bases at V and 4 bases at J; junction bases unmatched: 11. The CDR3 length is 15 residues. CDR3 region: CSVNPGQGGPDTQYF. CDR3 DNA: TGCAGCGTGAACCCGGGACAGGGAGGTCCAGATACGCAGTATTTT.

This clonotype was detected a few times. This chain uses TRBV18 with TRBJ1-4; D remains ambiguous. V was shortened by 6 bases and J by 7 bases, with 9 bases between the two germline ends. The CDR3 totals 12 residues. Germline CDR1 KGHSH, CDR2 LQKENI. The CDR3 protein is CASSLRGEKLFF. The CDR3 region has the DNA TGTGCCAGCTCTCTCCGAGGTGAAAAACTGTTTTTT.

This clonotype was seen only a few times. This rearrangement joins TRBV19 to TRBJ2-7; possible D gene TRBD1, 6 bases. Germline-derived CDR1 and CDR2 are LNHDA and SQIVND (reference sequence). Trimming removed 3 bases at V and 3 bases at J, with 15 bases between. The CDR3 is 15 residues long. Here the CDR3 DNA reads TGTGCCAGTAGTATGGGGGCAGGGTCCCGCTACGAGCAGTACTTC. It specifies CASSMGAGSRYEQYF.

The chain has TRBV27 and TRBJ2-2; D possibly corresponds to TRBD1 (6 bases). Trimming removed 10 bases at V and 6 bases at J, with 18 bases between. The germline CDR1 and CDR2 sequences are MNHEY and SMNVEV (reference sequence). The CDR3 is 14 residues long. The CDR3 loop is CATDRTQGAGELFF. The DNA for the CDR3 is TGTGCCACCGACCGGACACAGGGCGCCGGGGAGCTGTTTTTT.

The genes are TRBV11-3 and TRBJ2-1; 7 bases agree with TRBD2. Germline loops: CDR1 SGHNT, CDR2 YENEEA. The CDR3 is 16 amino acids. Losses at the gene ends were 1 base for V and 1 base for J; bases not matched to a gene: 4. In nucleotides, the CDR3 is TGTGCCAGCAGCTTAGGGGGGGGAAGGTCCTACAATGAGCAGTTCTTC. This codes for CASSLGGGRSYNEQFF.

This CDR3 is CAIKKEGTEAFF. CDR3 DNA: TGTGCCATCAAAAAAGAGGGGACTGAAGCTTTCTTT. V gene TRBV10-3 combines with J gene TRBJ1-1, with D perhaps matching TRBD1 (5 bases). Germline assignment: CDR1 ENHRY and CDR2 SYGVKD. The CDR3 is 12 amino acids. Trimming shortened V by 7 bases and J by 5 bases, and 11 bases separated the two germline ends.

This clonotype was seen a single time. V is TRBV7-2 and J is TRBJ2-7; D is possibly TRBD1 (5 bases). CDR3 length equals 15 residues. Germline V lookup: CDR1 SGHTA, CDR2 FQGNSA. The V gene lost 3 bases and the J gene lost 0 bases, with 12 bases spanning the gap. The CDR3 DNA is TGTGCCAGCAGCTTGGGGCAGGGAAACTCCTACGAGCAGTACTTC. Its translation: CASSLGQGNSYEQYF.

The CDR3 here is CSARARGNNSPLHF. The CDR3 bases are TGCAGTGCTAGAGCTAGGGGTAATAATTCACCCCTCCACTTT. The V call is TRBV20-1, the J call TRBJ1-6; the D gene is possibly TRBD1 (5 bases). This CDR3 contains 14 residues. Germline CDR1 and CDR2: DFQATT and SNEGSKA (reference sequence). V was pared by 1 base and J by 5 bases, with 9 bases between.

The chain is built from TRBV6-1 and TRBJ1-5, with TRBD1 as a possible D gene (6 bases). V was pared by 3 bases and J by 1 base, with 16 bases between. Germline V gene sequence: CDR1 MNHNS, CDR2 SASEGT. CDR3 length: 17 residues. The CDR3 protein is CASSELYRASSNQPQHF. CDR3 nucleotides: TGTGCCAGCAGTGAGCTCTACAGGGCCTCAAGCAATCAGCCCCAGCATTTT.

The gene calls are TRBV4-3 and TRBJ2-1; 7 bases map to TRBD1. The junction had 5 bases not matched to a gene; V was cut back by 3 bases and J by 9 bases. Germline CDR1 LGHNA, CDR2 YSLEER. CDR3 length: 13 residues. The CDR3 protein is CASSQGQYGEQFF. In nucleotides, the CDR3 is TGCGCCAGCAGCCAGGGACAGTACGGTGAGCAGTTCTTC.

The rearrangement joins TRBV20-1 to TRBJ2-2; maybe TRBD1 (5 bases). Germline V gives CDR1 DFQATT, CDR2 SNEGSKA (reference sequence). This CDR3 region has 12 residues. The V and J ends lost 5 bases and 9 bases respectively, with 13 bases between them. In nucleotides, the CDR3 is TGCAGTGCTTTGACAGTTTGGCGGGAGCTGTTTTTT. Protein product: CSALTVWRELFF.

The chain uses TRBV5-1 and TRBJ2-5; 10 bases are shared with TRBD2. The CDR3 extends over 16 amino acids. V gave up 0 bases and J gave up 1 base; unmatched junction bases: 3. Germline V gene sequence: CDR1 SGHRS, CDR2 YFSETQ. CDR3 DNA: TGCGCCAGCAGCTTGGAACTAGCGGGGTCCCAAGAGACCCAGTACTTC. It encodes CASSLELAGSQETQYF.

The V and J genes are TRBV6-1 and TRBJ1-5, with 7 bases identical to TRBD1. The germline V gene encodes CDR1 MNHNS and CDR2 SASEGT. CDR3 length: 14 amino acids. V lost 5 bases and J lost 5; bases outside the gene matches: 6. The CDR3 sequence: CASSYGTADQPQHF. CDR3 nucleotide sequence: TGTGCCAGCAGTTACGGGACAGCGGATCAGCCCCAGCATTTT.

The chain recombines TRBV27 with TRBJ1-2, with 7 bases lining up with TRBD1. This CDR3 has 14 residues. CDR1 MNHEY and CDR2 SMNVEV come from the germline V gene (reference sequence). The V and J ends lost 6 bases and 7 bases, in that order; junction bases with no gene match: 11. The CDR3 DNA sequence: TGTGCCAGCAGGAAGACAGGGAGGGGGTCTGGCTACACCTTC. Protein: CASRKTGRGSGYTF.